Below are 28 T cell receptor beta chains sequenced from a single sample in a study of blood T cell repertoires in COVID-19. TCRdb keeps only in-frame clones here, not all; method: immunoSEQ multiplex PCR. This table holds roughly 280,000 clones, roughly 88% found once. The sequenced material came from peripheral blood. The receptor source for this set is a woman aged 70-85 years with acute or convalescent COVID-19.

The chain combines TRBV27 with TRBJ2-7; a possible D gene is TRBD1 (6 bases). From germline, CDR1 is MNHEY and CDR2 SMNVEV (reference sequence). The CDR3 sequence is 15 residues long. V was pared by 5 bases and J by 3 bases, with 17 bases between. For the CDR3, the DNA is TGTGCCAGCAGTACCCCGGTACAGGGCCGCTACGAGCAGTACTTC. Translated, it gives CASSTPVQGRYEQYF.

This sequence joins TRBV30 and TRBJ1-2, with 7 positions matching TRBD1. CDR3 length: 15 residues. Germline V lookup: CDR1 GTSNPN, CDR2 SVGIG (reference sequence). The J segment lost 5 bases and the V segment lost 3 bases, leaving 12 bases of the junction unmatched. The CDR3 DNA follows: TGTGCCTGGAGCGCCGGGACAGCCTCCGGTTATGGCTACACCTTC. Its translation: CAWSAGTASGYGYTF.

This rearrangement joins TRBV7-2 to TRBJ2-2, with a weak D call TRBD2 (6 bases). Trimming removed 5 bases from V and 0 bases from J, with 10 bases in between. Germline V gene lookup returns CDR1 SGHTA and CDR2 FQGNSA. CDR3 length: 15 amino acids. The CDR3 DNA reads TGTGCCAGCAGCCCCGGGAGTGCGAACACCGGGGAGCTGTTTTTT. As protein: CASSPGSANTGELFF.

The CDR3 nucleotides read TGTGCCATCAGTGCCCGGGGGGAGAGCTCCTACAATGAGCAGTTCTTC. Its protein is CAISARGESSYNEQFF. The rearrangement uses TRBV10-3 and TRBJ2-1; 7 positions agree with TRBD2. The CDR3 length is 16 residues. With V trimmed by 4 bases and J by 0 bases, 6 bases remained unmatched. Germline CDR1 and CDR2: ENHRY and SYGVKD.

The V and J genes are TRBV19 and TRBJ2-1; 13 positions agree with TRBD2. The trim removed 3 bases at V and 6 bases at J, leaving 2 bases unmatched. In germline, CDR1 is LNHDA, CDR2 SQIVND (reference sequence). The CDR3 is made up of 15 amino acids. As DNA, the CDR3 is TGTGCCAGTAGTATGAGGACTAGCGGGGGCAATGAGCAGTTCTTC. Translating it yields CASSMRTSGGNEQFF.

This chain uses TRBV10-3 with TRBJ1-3; 9 positions match TRBD1. Trimming removed 0 bases from V and 8 bases from J; junction bases left unmatched: 5. The V gene's germline CDR1 is ENHRY and CDR2 SYGVKD. The CDR3 length is 15 residues. CDR3 sequence: CAISESGDREDTIYF. CDR3 bases: TGTGCCATCAGTGAGTCGGGGGACAGGGAGGACACCATATATTTT.

This chain joins TRBV7-9 and TRBJ1-2; D is ambiguous. The germline gives CDR1 SEHNR, CDR2 FQNEAQ (reference sequence). The germline V and J ends were trimmed by 3 bases and 4 bases, with 9 bases remaining between them. This CDR3 region has 13 residues. This chain's CDR3 is CASSFSGAYGYTF. The CDR3 DNA reads TGTGCCAGCAGCTTCTCGGGAGCCTATGGCTACACCTTC.

The rearrangement links TRBV6-5 to TRBJ2-3, with TRBD2 identical over 9 bases. Trimming took 5 bases from V and 3 from J; bases not matched to a gene: 3. Germline lookup yields CDR1 MNHEY and CDR2 SVGAGI. The CDR3 extends over 14 amino acids. DNA for the CDR3: TGTGCCAGCAGTCGCGGGGGGGCGACAGATACGCAGTATTTT. It codes for CASSRGGATDTQYF.

The chain recombines TRBV5-1 with TRBJ2-5, with D uncertain. The V end lost 0 bases, the J end lost 2 bases, and 5 bases lay between the germline ends. The CDR3 loop spans 13 amino acids. Germline loops: CDR1 SGHRS, CDR2 YFSETQ. CDR3 loop: CASSLGQQETQYF. The CDR3 DNA is TGCGCCAGCAGCTTGGGGCAGCAAGAGACCCAGTACTTC.

The chain joins TRBV6-5 to TRBJ1-2; a possible D gene is TRBD1 (5 bases). The CDR3 runs 15 residues. V lost 5 bases to trimming and J lost 3 bases, with 16 bases between them. In germline, CDR1 is MNHEY, CDR2 SVGAGI. Here the CDR3 DNA reads TGTGCCAGCAGTAGCCGACTTGGCAGGGACTATGGCTACACCTTC. This encodes CASSSRLGRDYGYTF.

In its sample, this clone was seen once. The V gene is TRBV25-1, the J gene TRBJ1-1; D perhaps matches TRBD1 (6 bases). In germline, CDR1 is MGHDK, CDR2 SYGVNS. This CDR3 is built from 14 residues. The V gene lost 3 bases and the J gene lost 6 bases, with 14 bases spanning the gap. CDR3 in DNA: TGTGCCAGCAGTGAGAGGGGGTTTGATTCTGAAGCTTTCTTT. Translating it yields CASSERGFDSEAFF. Filled out from reference TRBV25-1 and TRBJ1-1, the complete variable domain reads EADIYQTPRYLVIGTGKKITLECSQTMGHDKMYWYQQDPGMELHLIHYSYGVNSTEKGDLSSESTVSRIRTEHFPLTLESARPSHTSQYLCASSERGFDSEAFFGQGTRLTVV.

V is TRBV12-3 or TRBV12-4 and J is TRBJ2-7; D is perhaps TRBD2 (5 bases). V dropped 7 bases and J dropped 7 bases, with 17 bases sitting between them. This CDR3 region has 13 residues. CDR3 DNA: TGTGCCAGCAATTCCTTTGGGTCGGGGGAGCAGTACTTC. It translates to CASNSFGSGEQYF.

The chain recombines TRBV5-1 with TRBJ2-6; no clear D. Germline values: CDR1 SGHRS, CDR2 YFSETQ. The CDR3 sequence is 15 residues long. Trimming cost V 4 bases and J 3 bases, with 11 bases left between them. CDR3 sequence (DNA): TGCGCCAGCAGCCTTAGTCTGATTGGGGCCAACGTCCTGACTTTC. This sequence encodes CASSLSLIGANVLTF.

V is TRBV2 and J is TRBJ1-2, with 9 bases matching TRBD1. The germline CDR1 and CDR2 sequences are SNHLY and FYNNEI. The length of the CDR3 is 14 residues. The ends lost 0 bases at V and 9 bases at J; junction bases unmatched: 5. CDR3: CASSEAGQGTSYTF. The CDR3 nucleotides read TGTGCCAGCAGTGAAGCCGGACAGGGGACAAGCTACACCTTC.

The chain combines TRBV5-1 with TRBJ2-3, with TRBD2 matching over 7 bases. The CDR3 totals 16 residues. Germline assignment: CDR1 SGHRS and CDR2 YFSETQ. V shed 6 bases and J 0 bases; nucleotides not matched to a gene: 10. CDR3 amino acids: CASTLTGGGSTDTQYF. The CDR3 DNA sequence: TGCGCCAGCACCCTAACGGGGGGTGGAAGCACAGATACGCAGTATTTT. The full variable domain, its missing parts supplied by reference TRBV5-1 and TRBJ2-3, is KAGVTQTPRYLIKTRGQQVTLSCSPISGHRSVSWYQQTPGQGLQFLFEYFSETQRNKGNFPGRFSGRQFSNSRSEMNVSTLELGDSALYLCASTLTGGGSTDTQYFGPGTRLTVL.

As to this clone: Sequence at one end of the junction differs from germline and may be a read error. The genes are TRBV2 and TRBJ2-7; D may be TRBD1 or TRBD2 (5 bases each). This CDR3 comprises 15 residues. Per germline, CDR1 SNHLY and CDR2 FYNNEI. The CDR3 region is CAGRELVLAPYEQYF. The CDR3 DNA reads as TGTGCCGGCAGGGAACTAGTCCTTGCCCCCTACGAGCAGTACTTC.

The V and J genes are TRBV5-5 and TRBJ2-1; 9 bases agree with TRBD2. Germline V gives CDR1 SGHKS, CDR2 YYEKEE (reference sequence). The ends lost 1 base at V and 1 base at J; junction bases unmatched: 9. The CDR3 has 18 amino acids. The CDR3 DNA follows: TGTGCCAGCAGCTTGAGAACTAGCGGGTACACTTCCTACAATGAGCAGTTCTTC. This gives the protein CASSLRTSGYTSYNEQFF.

The chain joins TRBV15 to TRBJ1-2; a weak D match, TRBD1 (5 bases). Per the germline V gene, CDR1 is LNHNV and CDR2 is YYDKDF (reference sequence). V gave up 3 bases and J gave up 5 bases, with 13 bases separating them. The CDR3 contains 14 residues. The CDR3 sequence is CATSRRQTKYGYTF. The CDR3 DNA reads TGTGCCACCAGCAGGAGACAGACCAAATATGGCTACACCTTC.

The V gene is TRBV3-1 (or the pseudogene TRBV3-2), the J gene TRBJ2-1; no clear D. Trimming removed 8 bases from V and 10 bases from J, with 18 bases in between. Germline V gene sequence: CDR1 LGHDT, CDR2 YNNKEL (reference sequence). CDR3 length: 13 residues. This CDR3 reads CASAPQIFGEQFF. The CDR3 region has the DNA TGTGCCAGCGCCCCCCAGATTTTCGGGGAGCAGTTCTTC.

The CDR3 region has the DNA TGTGCCAGCAGCTTAGCGGTCAGTCTCAACTATGGCTACACCTTC. It encodes CASSLAVSLNYGYTF. This chain joins TRBV7-2 and TRBJ1-2; D ambiguous. The CDR3 contains 15 residues. The germline V gene encodes CDR1 SGHTA and CDR2 FQGNSA. Between the trimmed V and J ends, which lost 0 bases and 2 bases, there was a span of 10 bases.

The chain uses TRBV2 and TRBJ2-2; 8 bases align to TRBD1. Germline-derived CDR1 and CDR2 are SNHLY and FYNNEI. The CDR3 length is 15 residues. Germline trimming cut 7 bases from V and 0 bases from J; bases unmatched to any gene: 4. Here the CDR3 reads CASTPGQANTGELFF. CDR3 in DNA: TGTGCCAGCACCCCGGGACAGGCGAACACCGGGGAGCTGTTTTTT.

A remark on this clone: This sample includes further DNA sequences coding for the same CDR3. The V call is TRBV6-6, the J call TRBJ2-2, with 7 bases fitting TRBD1. CDR3 length: 14 amino acids. Germline V CDR1 and CDR2: MNHNY, SVGAGI (reference sequence). The V gene end was trimmed by 6 bases and the J gene end by 5 bases; junction bases not matched to a gene: 6. CDR3 residues: CASRDRVGTGELFF. For the CDR3, the DNA is TGTGCCAGCAGAGACAGGGTCGGGACCGGGGAGCTGTTTTTT.

The chain uses TRBV2 and TRBJ1-1; D gene uncertain. Deletions cut 5 bases from V and 5 bases from J, with 15 bases between. The CDR3 is made up of 14 amino acids. Germline CDR1 is SNHLY and CDR2 is FYNNEI. The CDR3 sequence: CASSPTFSSTEAFF. The CDR3 bases are TGTGCCAGCAGTCCCACTTTCTCTTCGACTGAAGCTTTCTTT. Filled out from reference TRBV2 and TRBJ1-1, the complete variable domain reads EPEVTQTPSHQVTQMGQEVILRCVPISNHLYFYWYRQILGQKVEFLVSFYNNEISEKSEIFDDQFSVERPDGSNFTLKIRSTKLEDSAMYFCASSPTFSSTEAFFGQGTRLTVV.

The chain couples TRBV9 to TRBJ1-1, with 9 bases identical to TRBD1. The ends lost 6 bases at V and 6 bases at J; junction bases unmatched: 12. This CDR3 spans 15 amino acids. Looked up from germline, CDR1 is SGDLS and CDR2 is YYNGEE. For the CDR3, the DNA is TGTGCCAGCACCCAGAGCCCGGGACAGGGCTCTGAAGCTTTCTTT. Translated, it gives CASTQSPGQGSEAFF.

This chain connects TRBV5-8 to TRBJ1-6; 9 nucleotides align to TRBD1. There are 16 residues in the CDR3. The germline CDR1 and CDR2 sequences are SGHTS and YDEGEE. The junction had 11 bases not matched to a gene; V was cut back by 2 bases and J by 11 bases. CDR3 coding DNA: TGTGCCAGCAGCTTCCCCCGGTCGGGACAGGGACCACCCCTCCACTTT. Translation gives CASSFPRSGQGPPLHF.

The chain recombines TRBV5-8 with TRBJ2-5; 8 nucleotides agree with TRBD2. CDR1 and CDR2 (germline): SGHTS, YDEGEE. V shed 3 bases, J shed 0 bases, and the junction held 7 bases outside the gene matches. CDR3 length equals 16 residues. The CDR3 nucleotides read TGTGCCAGCAGCTGGGCGGGCGGGGGGTACCAAGAGACCCAGTACTTC. Translating it yields CASSWAGGGYQETQYF.

V and J are TRBV4-1 and TRBJ2-4; D might be TRBD2 (5 bases). V lost 6 bases and J lost 8, with 17 bases in between. This CDR3 has 14 amino acids. The germline gives CDR1 MGHRA, CDR2 YSYEKL. The CDR3 loop reads CASSSGEGRDIQYF. CDR3 nucleotide sequence: TGCGCCAGCAGTTCCGGGGAAGGTAGGGACATTCAGTACTTC.

The chain is built from TRBV7-8 and TRBJ2-6; 9 positions match TRBD1. There are 20 residues in the CDR3. V shed 5 bases and J 0 bases; nucleotides not matched to a gene: 14. CDR1 is SGHVS, CDR2 FQNEAQ, per germline. CDR3 nucleotides: TGTGCCAGCAGCCGCCCCGAGGCCGGGACAGGGTCCTCTGGGGCCAACGTCCTGACTTTC. It codes for CASSRPEAGTGSSGANVLTF.